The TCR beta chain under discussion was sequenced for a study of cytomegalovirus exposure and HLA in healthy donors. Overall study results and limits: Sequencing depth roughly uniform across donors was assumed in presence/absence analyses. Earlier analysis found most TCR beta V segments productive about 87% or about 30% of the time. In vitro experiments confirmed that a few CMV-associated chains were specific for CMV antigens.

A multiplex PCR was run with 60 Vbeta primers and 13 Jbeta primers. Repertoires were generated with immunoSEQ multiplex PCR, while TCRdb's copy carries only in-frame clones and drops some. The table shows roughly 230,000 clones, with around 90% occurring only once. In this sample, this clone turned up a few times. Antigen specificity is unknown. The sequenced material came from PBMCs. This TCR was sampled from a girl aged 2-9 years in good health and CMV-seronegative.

The CDR3 loop reads CASSEVGTAKAFF. The CDR3 DNA reads TGTGCCAGCAGTGAAGTTGGGACAGCTAAAGCTTTCTTT. The V gene is TRBV25-1, the J gene TRBJ1-1; the match to TRBD1 covers 7 bases. This CDR3 region has 13 residues. V shed 2 bases and J 9 bases; nucleotides not matched to a gene: 6. CDR1 and CDR2 (germline): MGHDK, SYGVNS.